The rows below give T cell receptor beta chains drawn from one sample of a study of sequential checkpoint blockade in melanoma. The method was immunoSEQ multiplex PCR; TCRdb's version includes in-frame clones alone and lacks a portion of them. Of roughly 20,000 clones listed, more than 80% are singletons. The starting material was CD8+ T cells sorted from blood (inferred from file names), obtained from a patient given nivolumab and ipilimumab in sequence. The receptors here all came from a human donor with melanoma. Both conserved end residues are part of each CDR3. The D gene is left open where the match is weak. Rows give clone size only sometimes, using once, few, many, or a class for an expanded clone.

J: TRBJ2-3
size: .
D: .
V: TRBV11-2
CDR3: CASRSLILTDTQYF
DNA: TGTGCCAGCCGCTCCCTAATATTGACAGATACGCAGTATTTT

J: TRBJ1-1
size: .
D: TRBD1
V: TRBV27
CDR3: CASSRQGTEAFF
DNA: TGTGCCAGCAGTAGACAGGGTACTGAAGCTTTCTTT

J: TRBJ1-2
size: .
D: TRBD1
V: TRBV5-4
CDR3: CASSLGTANYGYTF
DNA: TGTGCCAGCAGCTTAGGGACAGCTAACTATGGCTACACCTTC

J: TRBJ1-3
size: once
D: TRBD1
V: TRBV2
CDR3: CASRSGQAISGNTIYF
DNA: TGTGCCAGCAGATCCGGACAGGCGATCTCTGGAAACACCATATATTTT

J: TRBJ1-1
size: .
D: TRBD1
V: TRBV28
CDR3: CASSSRYGDRGIGNTEAFF
DNA: TGTGCCAGCAGTTCACGATACGGAGACAGGGGGATCGGGAACACTGAAGCTTTCTTT

J: TRBJ1-1
size: .
D: .
V: TRBV7-2
CDR3: CASSPAGGGWTEAFF
DNA: TGTGCCAGCAGCCCCGCCGGGGGGGGCTGGACTGAAGCTTTCTTT

J: TRBJ2-1
size: .
D: TRBD1
V: TRBV4-1
CDR3: CASSPRTGDVSNEQFF
DNA: TGCGCCAGCAGCCCACGGACAGGGGACGTAAGCAATGAGCAGTTCTTC

J: TRBJ2-7
size: .
D: TRBD1
V: TRBV4-1
CDR3: CASSQHPGQGRYEQYF
DNA: TGCGCCAGCAGCCAACATCCGGGACAGGGGAGATACGAGCAGTACTTC

J: TRBJ1-4
size: .
D: TRBD1
V: TRBV7-9
CDR3: CASSPRQGAKGVKNLFF
DNA: TGTGCCAGCAGCCCAAGGCAGGGGGCGAAAGGGGTGAAAAATCTGTTTTTT

J: TRBJ2-5
size: medium-sized
D: TRBD1
V: TRBV7-9
CDR3: CASSQTPGQGMETQYF
DNA: TGTGCCAGCAGTCAGACCCCGGGACAGGGTATGGAGACCCAGTACTTC

J: TRBJ2-7
size: .
D: .
V: TRBV10-3
CDR3: CASIQGSYEQYF
DNA: TGTGCCAGCATCCAGGGGTCCTACGAGCAGTACTTC

J: TRBJ2-3
size: .
D: .
V: TRBV11-2
CDR3: CASTPTGTDTQYF
DNA: TGTGCCAGCACCCCGACGGGTACAGATACGCAGTATTTT

J: TRBJ1-1
size: .
D: .
V: TRBV13
CDR3: CASHIWGVRNTEAFF
DNA: TGTGCCAGCCACATTTGGGGGGTTAGGAACACTGAAGCTTTCTTT

J: TRBJ1-1
size: .
D: .
V: TRBV6-5
CDR3: CASSRHGLGAFF
DNA: TGTGCCAGCAGTCGGCACGGACTCGGGGCTTTCTTT

J: TRBJ2-7
size: few
D: .
V: TRBV19
CDR3: CASTPLPGEVYEQYF
DNA: TGTGCCAGTACCCCTCTTCCAGGGGAAGTCTACGAGCAGTACTTC

J: TRBJ1-4
size: .
D: .
V: TRBV9
CDR3: CASSVGEGPKLFF
DNA: TGTGCCAGCAGCGTAGGGGAGGGCCCGAAACTGTTTTTT

J: TRBJ1-2
size: .
D: .
V: TRBV7-9
CDR3: CASSLAGPLYGYTF
DNA: TGTGCCAGCAGCTTAGCTGGGCCACTCTATGGCTACACCTTC

J: TRBJ1-5
size: .
D: TRBD1
V: TRBV28
CDR3: CASSDRGSNQPQHF
DNA: TGTGCCAGCAGTGACAGGGGTAGCAATCAGCCCCAGCATTTT

J: TRBJ2-5
size: .
D: TRBD2
V: TRBV5-1
CDR3: CASSLRASGRGETQYF
DNA: TGCGCCAGCAGCTTGAGGGCTAGCGGGAGAGGGGAGACCCAGTACTTC

J: TRBJ1-5
size: .
D: .
V: TRBV30
CDR3: CAWSLETGQPQHF
DNA: TGTGCCTGGAGTCTGGAGACCGGTCAGCCCCAGCATTTT

J: TRBJ1-2
size: .
D: TRBD1
V: TRBV6-5
CDR3: CASSYQGAGYGYTF
DNA: TGTGCCAGCAGTTACCAGGGGGCTGGCTATGGCTACACCTTC

J: TRBJ2-5
size: .
D: .
V: TRBV5-6
CDR3: CASSFQGPETQYF
DNA: TGTGCCAGCAGCTTCCAGGGGCCCGAGACCCAGTACTTC

J: TRBJ1-3
size: .
D: .
V: TRBV27
CDR3: CASSLGGPGNTIYF
DNA: TGTGCCAGCAGTTTGGGAGGACCGGGAAACACCATATATTTT

J: TRBJ2-7
size: few
D: TRBD1
V: TRBV14
CDR3: CASSQKAWDSPWEQYF
DNA: TGTGCCAGCAGCCAGAAAGCCTGGGACAGCCCTTGGGAGCAGTACTTC

J: TRBJ1-3
size: .
D: TRBD1
V: TRBV19
CDR3: CASSITGGTATWNTIYF
DNA: TGTGCCAGTAGTATCACCGGCGGGACAGCAACTTGGAACACCATATATTTT

J: TRBJ2-7
size: .
D: .
V: TRBV28
CDR3: CASSWRTEFYEQYF
DNA: TGTGCCAGCAGTTGGAGAACGGAATTCTACGAGCAGTACTTC

J: TRBJ2-3
size: .
D: TRBD1
V: TRBV2
CDR3: CARTIRGTGSRTDTQYF
DNA: TGTGCCAGGACGATCCGGGGGACAGGGAGTCGTACAGATACGCAGTATTTT

J: TRBJ2-1
size: .
D: .
V: TRBV27
CDR3: CASSLRGANNEQFF
DNA: TGTGCCAGCAGTTTACGGGGGGCCAACAATGAGCAGTTCTTC

J: TRBJ1-2
size: .
D: TRBD1
V: TRBV4-1
CDR3: CASSQEEGARGYTF
DNA: TGCGCCAGCAGCCAAGAGGAGGGGGCTAGGGGCTACACCTTC

J: TRBJ2-3
size: .
D: .
V: TRBV2
CDR3: CASSALGGWGGTDTQYF
DNA: TGTGCCAGCAGTGCCCTGGGGGGTTGGGGGGGCACAGATACGCAGTATTTT

J: TRBJ1-2
size: .
D: TRBD1
V: TRBV5-6
CDR3: CASSLTGVHGYTF
DNA: TGTGCCAGCAGCTTGACAGGGGTCCATGGCTACACCTTC

J: TRBJ1-1
size: .
D: TRBD1
V: TRBV28
CDR3: CASRLGTGVDSTEAFF
DNA: TGTGCCAGCAGGCTCGGGACAGGGGTGGACAGCACTGAAGCTTTCTTT

J: TRBJ2-7
size: .
D: .
V: TRBV29-1
CDR3: CSVEGGREQYF
DNA: TGCAGCGTTGAAGGCGGTCGCGAGCAGTACTTC

J: TRBJ1-4
size: .
D: .
V: TRBV7-8
CDR3: CASSLVRTTNEKLFF
DNA: TGTGCCAGCAGCTTAGTGCGAACAACTAATGAAAAACTGTTTTTT

J: TRBJ1-2
size: few
D: .
V: TRBV10-2
CDR3: CAISGGMGYGYTF
DNA: TGTGCCATCAGTGGGGGCATGGGATACGGCTACACCTTC

J: TRBJ2-3
size: .
D: .
V: TRBV27
CDR3: CASSLGRGPTDTQYF
DNA: TGTGCCAGCAGCCTGGGCAGGGGCCCCACAGATACGCAGTATTTT